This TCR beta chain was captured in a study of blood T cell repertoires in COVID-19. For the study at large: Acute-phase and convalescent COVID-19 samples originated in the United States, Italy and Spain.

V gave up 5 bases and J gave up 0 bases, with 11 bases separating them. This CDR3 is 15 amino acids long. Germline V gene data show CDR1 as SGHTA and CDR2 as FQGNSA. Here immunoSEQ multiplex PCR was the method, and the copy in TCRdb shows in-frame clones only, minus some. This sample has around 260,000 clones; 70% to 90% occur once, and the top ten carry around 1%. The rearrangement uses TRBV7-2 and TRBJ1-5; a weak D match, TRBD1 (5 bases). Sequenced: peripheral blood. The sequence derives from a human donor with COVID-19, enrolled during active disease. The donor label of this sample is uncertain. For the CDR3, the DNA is TGTGCCAGCAGCCCTCAGGGCAATAGCAATCAGCCCCAGCATTTT. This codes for CASSPQGNSNQPQHF.